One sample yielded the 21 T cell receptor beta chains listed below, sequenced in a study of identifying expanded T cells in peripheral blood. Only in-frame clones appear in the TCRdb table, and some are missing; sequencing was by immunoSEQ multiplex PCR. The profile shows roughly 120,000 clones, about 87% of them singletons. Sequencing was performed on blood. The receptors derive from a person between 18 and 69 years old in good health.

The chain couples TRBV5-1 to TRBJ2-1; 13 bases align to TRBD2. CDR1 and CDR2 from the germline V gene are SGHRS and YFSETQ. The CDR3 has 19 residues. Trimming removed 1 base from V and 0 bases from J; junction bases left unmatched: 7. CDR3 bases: TGCGCCAGCAGCTTGCCACCGGGACTAGCGGGAAGCTCCTACAATGAGCAGTTCTTC. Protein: CASSLPPGLAGSSYNEQFF.

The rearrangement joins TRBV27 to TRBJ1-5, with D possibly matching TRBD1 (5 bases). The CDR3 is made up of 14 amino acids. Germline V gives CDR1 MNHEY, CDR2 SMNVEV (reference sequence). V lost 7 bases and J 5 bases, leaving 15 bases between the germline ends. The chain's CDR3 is CASNMGLGDQPQHF. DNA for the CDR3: TGTGCCAGCAATATGGGGTTGGGGGATCAGCCCCAGCATTTT.

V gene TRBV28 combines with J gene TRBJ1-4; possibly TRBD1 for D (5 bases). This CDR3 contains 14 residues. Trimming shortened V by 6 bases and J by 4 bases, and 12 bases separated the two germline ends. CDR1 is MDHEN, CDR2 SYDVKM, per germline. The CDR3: CASSPLGVNEKLFF. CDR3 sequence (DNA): TGTGCCAGCAGCCCCTTAGGGGTTAATGAAAAACTGTTTTTT.

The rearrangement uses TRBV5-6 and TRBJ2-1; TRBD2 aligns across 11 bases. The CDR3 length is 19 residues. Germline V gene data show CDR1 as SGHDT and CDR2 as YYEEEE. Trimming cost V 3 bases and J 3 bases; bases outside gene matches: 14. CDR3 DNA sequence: TGTGCCAGCAGCTCGAACACGGGACTAGCGGACAAGGACTACAATGAGCAGTTCTTC. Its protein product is CASSSNTGLADKDYNEQFF.

Written as DNA, the CDR3 is TGTGCCAGCAGTTTTGAGACGAACACCGGGGAGCTGTTTTTT. Its translation: CASSFETNTGELFF. The V gene is TRBV27, the J gene TRBJ2-2; D is ambiguous. The CDR3 is 14 residues long. The V and J ends lost 3 bases and 0 bases respectively, with 5 bases between them. Germline assignment: CDR1 MNHEY and CDR2 SMNVEV (reference sequence).

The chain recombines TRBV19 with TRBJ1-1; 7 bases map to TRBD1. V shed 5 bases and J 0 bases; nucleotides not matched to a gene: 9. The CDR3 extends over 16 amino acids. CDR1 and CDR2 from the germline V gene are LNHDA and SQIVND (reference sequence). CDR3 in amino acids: CASSVRQGAMNTEAFF. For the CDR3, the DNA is TGTGCCAGTAGTGTGCGACAGGGCGCGATGAACACTGAAGCTTTCTTT.

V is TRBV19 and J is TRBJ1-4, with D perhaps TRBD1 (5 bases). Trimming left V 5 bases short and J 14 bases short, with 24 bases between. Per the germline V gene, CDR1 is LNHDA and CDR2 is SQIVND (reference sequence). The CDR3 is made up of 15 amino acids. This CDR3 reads CASSARGAVAVSLFF. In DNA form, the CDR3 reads TGTGCCAGTAGTGCCCGTGGGGCCGTCGCCGTATCCCTGTTTTTT.

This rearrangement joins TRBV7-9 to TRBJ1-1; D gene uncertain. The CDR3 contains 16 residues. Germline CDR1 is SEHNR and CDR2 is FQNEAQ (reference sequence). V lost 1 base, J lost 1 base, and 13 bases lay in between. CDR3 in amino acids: CASSLGPAPGNTEAFF. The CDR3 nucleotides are TGTGCCAGCAGCTTAGGTCCAGCCCCTGGGAACACTGAAGCTTTCTTT.

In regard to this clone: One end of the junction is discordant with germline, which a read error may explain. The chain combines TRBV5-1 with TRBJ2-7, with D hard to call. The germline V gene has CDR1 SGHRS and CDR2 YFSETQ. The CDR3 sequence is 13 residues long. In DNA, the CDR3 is TGCGCCAGCAGCTTGGCCGTCCGGTACGGGCAGTACTTC. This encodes CASSLAVRYGQYF.

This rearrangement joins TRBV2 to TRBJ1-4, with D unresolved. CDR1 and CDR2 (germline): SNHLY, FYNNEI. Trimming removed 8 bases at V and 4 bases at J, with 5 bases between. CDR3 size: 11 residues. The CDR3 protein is CASLFNEKLFF. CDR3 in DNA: TGTGCCAGCCTATTTAATGAAAAACTGTTTTTT.

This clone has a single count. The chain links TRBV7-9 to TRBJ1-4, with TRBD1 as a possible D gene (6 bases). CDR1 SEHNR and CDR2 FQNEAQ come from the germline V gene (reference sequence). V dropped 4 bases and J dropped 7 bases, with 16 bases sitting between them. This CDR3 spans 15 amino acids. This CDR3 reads CASSSQGKGSEKLFF. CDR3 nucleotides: TGTGCCAGCAGCTCCCAGGGGAAGGGGAGTGAAAAACTGTTTTTT.

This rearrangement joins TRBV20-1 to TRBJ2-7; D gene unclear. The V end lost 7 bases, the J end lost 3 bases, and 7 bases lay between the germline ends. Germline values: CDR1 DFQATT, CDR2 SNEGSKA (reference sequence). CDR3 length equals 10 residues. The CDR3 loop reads CSVLIYEQYF. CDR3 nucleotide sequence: TGCAGTGTTCTCATCTACGAGCAGTACTTC.

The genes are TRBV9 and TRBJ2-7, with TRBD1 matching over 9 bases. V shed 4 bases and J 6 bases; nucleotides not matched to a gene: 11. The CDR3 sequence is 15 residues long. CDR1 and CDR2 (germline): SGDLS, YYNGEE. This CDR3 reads CASSSMGQGVSEQYF. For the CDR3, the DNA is TGTGCCAGCAGCTCCATGGGACAGGGAGTAAGCGAGCAGTACTTC.

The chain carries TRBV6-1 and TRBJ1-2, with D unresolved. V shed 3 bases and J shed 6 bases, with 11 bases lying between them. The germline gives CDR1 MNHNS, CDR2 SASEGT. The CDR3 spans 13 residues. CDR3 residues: CASSDYGVNGYTF. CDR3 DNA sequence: TGTGCCAGCAGTGATTACGGGGTAAATGGCTACACCTTC.

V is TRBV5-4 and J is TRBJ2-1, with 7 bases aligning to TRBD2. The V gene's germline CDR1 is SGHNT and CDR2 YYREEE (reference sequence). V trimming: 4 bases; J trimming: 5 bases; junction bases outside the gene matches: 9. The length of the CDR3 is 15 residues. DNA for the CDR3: TGTGCCAGCAGCCCCGGGGGTGCGGGGGACAATGAGCAGTTCTTC. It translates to CASSPGGAGDNEQFF.

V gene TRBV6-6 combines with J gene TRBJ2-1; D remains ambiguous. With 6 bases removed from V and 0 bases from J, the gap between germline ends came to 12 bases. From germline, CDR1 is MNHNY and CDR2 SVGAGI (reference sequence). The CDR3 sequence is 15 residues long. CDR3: CASSEQTSSYNEQFF. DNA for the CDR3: TGTGCCAGCAGCGAACAGACGAGCTCCTACAATGAGCAGTTCTTC.

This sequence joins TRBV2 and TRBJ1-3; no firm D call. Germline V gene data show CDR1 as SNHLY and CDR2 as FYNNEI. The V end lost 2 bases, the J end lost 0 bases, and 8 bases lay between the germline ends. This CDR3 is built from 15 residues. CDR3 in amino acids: CASSEWLNSGNTIYF. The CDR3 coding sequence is TGTGCCAGCAGTGAATGGCTGAACTCTGGAAACACCATATATTTT.

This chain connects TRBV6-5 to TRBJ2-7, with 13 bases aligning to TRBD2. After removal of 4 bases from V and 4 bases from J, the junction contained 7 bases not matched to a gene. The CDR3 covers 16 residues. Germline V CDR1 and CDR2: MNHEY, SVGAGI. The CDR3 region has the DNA TGTGCCAGCAGTTCAAGACTAGCGGGGGGACCGTACGAGCAGTACTTC. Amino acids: CASSSRLAGGPYEQYF.

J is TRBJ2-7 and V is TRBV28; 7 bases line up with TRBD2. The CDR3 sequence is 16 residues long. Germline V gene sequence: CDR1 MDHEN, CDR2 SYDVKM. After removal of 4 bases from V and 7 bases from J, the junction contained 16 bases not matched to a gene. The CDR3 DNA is TGTGCCAGCAGTTCCCCCACGACGGGGAGGGCGGGGGAGCAGTACTTC. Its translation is CASSSPTTGRAGEQYF.

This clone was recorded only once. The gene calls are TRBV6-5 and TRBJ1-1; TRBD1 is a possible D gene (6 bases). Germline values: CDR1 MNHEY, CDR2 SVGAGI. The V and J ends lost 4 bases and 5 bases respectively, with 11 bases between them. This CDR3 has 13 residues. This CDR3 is CASSSTGRTEAFF. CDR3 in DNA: TGTGCCAGCAGTTCAACAGGGAGGACTGAAGCTTTCTTT.

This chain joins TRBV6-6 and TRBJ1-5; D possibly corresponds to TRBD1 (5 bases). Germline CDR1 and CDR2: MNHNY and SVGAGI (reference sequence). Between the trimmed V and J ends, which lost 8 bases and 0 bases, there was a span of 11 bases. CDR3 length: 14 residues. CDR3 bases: TGTGCCAGCCAGACAGAACTTAGCAATCAGCCCCAGCATTTT. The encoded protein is CASQTELSNQPQHF.